A single sample is the source of the 14 T cell receptor beta chains below, sequenced in a study of T cell repertoires in cytomegalovirus infection. TCRdb called the reads again in MiXCR, with one record for every CDR3 protein. The table shows a few hundred thousand distinct CDR3 sequences, with about 20% occurring only once. Material for sequencing was CD8+ T cells from PBMCs. Source of these receptors: a human donor in good health (CMV status not recorded). Some clones in this sample may be carry-over from other donors' samples.

Notes on this clonotype: A much larger clone sits a single nucleotide away, making a read error possible. This rearrangement joins TRBV7-8 to TRBJ2-1; TRBD1 matches 10 bases. CDR1 and CDR2 from the germline V gene are SGHVS and FQNEAQ. The CDR3 sequence is 15 residues long. Unmatched junction bases numbered 2, after V lost 0 bases and J lost 6 bases. The CDR3: CASSLADRGCNEQFF. DNA of the CDR3: TGTGCCAGCAGCTTAGCGGACAGGGGGTGCAATGAGCAGTTCTTC.

The chain has TRBV7-2 and TRBJ2-7; D may correspond to TRBD1 or TRBD2 (6 bases each). The germline V gene has CDR1 SGHTA and CDR2 FQGNSA. The CDR3 is made up of 15 amino acids. V lost 5 bases and J lost 1, with 15 bases in between. CDR3 protein: CASSPHGGGSYEQYF. The CDR3 coding sequence is TGTGCCAGCAGCCCGCACGGGGGCGGATCCTACGAGCAGTACTTC.

The chain recombines TRBV3-1 with TRBJ1-4; no clear D. Germline CDR1 and CDR2: LGHDT and YNNKEL (reference sequence). CDR3 length equals 17 residues. The ends were cut back, 1 base at V and 0 bases at J, with 12 bases in the middle. The CDR3 reads CASSQGTQIATNEKLFF. DNA for the CDR3: TGTGCCAGCAGCCAAGGCACCCAGATTGCAACTAATGAAAAACTGTTTTTT.

This clonotype has just a few counts. The rearrangement joins TRBV7-6 to TRBJ1-5, with 12 bases lining up with TRBD1. The CDR3 is made up of 15 amino acids. The junction had 4 bases not matched to a gene; V was cut back by 5 bases and J by 5 bases. Germline loops: CDR1 SGHVS, CDR2 FNYEAQ. In nucleotides, the CDR3 is TGTGCCAGCAGCCCGGGACAGGGGGCCGATCAGCCCCAGCATTTT. Encoded protein: CASSPGQGADQPQHF.

This clonotype was seen many times. The chain joins TRBV6-5 to TRBJ2-5, with 8 nucleotides matching TRBD1. The junction had 10 bases not matched to a gene; V was cut back by 0 bases and J by 4 bases. The CDR3 runs 17 residues. Germline-derived CDR1 and CDR2 are MNHEY and SVGAGI. The CDR3 DNA reads TGTGCCAGCAGTTACTCCCCGACAGGGGTTGCCGGAGAGACCCAGTACTTC. Translation gives CASSYSPTGVAGETQYF.

This clonotype was found a few times. The V call is TRBV28, the J call TRBJ2-7; D may be TRBD2 (5 bases). Trimming left V 6 bases short and J 6 bases short, with 9 bases between. The CDR3 extends over 11 amino acids. The germline V gene encodes CDR1 MDHEN and CDR2 SYDVKM. The CDR3 region has the DNA TGTGCCAGCAGCATCGGGGTCGAGCAGTACTTC. This codes for CASSIGVEQYF.

This clonotype has only a few counts. The rearrangement links TRBV12-3 or TRBV12-4 to TRBJ2-7; D possibly uses TRBD1 or TRBD2 (5 bases each). Trimming pared 5 bases from V and 0 bases from J, leaving 11 bases between. The CDR3 is 14 residues long. The CDR3 spells CASSKGPISYEQYF. The CDR3 DNA sequence: TGTGCCAGCAGTAAGGGACCTATCTCCTACGAGCAGTACTTC.

The chain links TRBV7-6 to TRBJ2-5, with a tentative D call TRBD2 (5 bases). V was trimmed by 5 bases and J by 14 bases, leaving 15 bases between them. The CDR3 sequence is 11 residues long. CDR1 is SGHVS and CDR2 is FNYEAQ in the germline V gene. CDR3 sequence: CASSPGVDAYF. The DNA of the CDR3 is TGTGCCAGCAGCCCCGGGGTGGACGCATACTTC.

This clonotype was seen only a few times. The V call is TRBV3-1, the J call TRBJ2-3, with 7 nucleotides matching TRBD2. CDR3 length equals 16 residues. Germline CDR1 reads LGHDT; CDR2 reads YNNKEL (reference sequence). Trimming removed 0 bases from V and 4 bases from J; junction bases left unmatched: 7. This chain's CDR3 is CASSQDGGGSADTQYF. In nucleotides, the CDR3 is TGTGCCAGCAGCCAAGATGGGGGGGGAAGTGCAGATACGCAGTATTTT.

This clonotype was counted many times. This rearrangement joins TRBV7-9 to TRBJ2-7; 11 bases fit TRBD1. The CDR3 spans 16 residues. V shed 5 bases and J 4 bases; nucleotides not matched to a gene: 10. Looked up from germline, CDR1 is SEHNR and CDR2 is FQNEAQ (reference sequence). The CDR3 coding sequence is TGTGCCAGCAGCGGGAGGGGACAGGGGGGTCGGTACGAGCAGTACTTC. Its translation is CASSGRGQGGRYEQYF.

This clonotype was seen a few times. The gene calls are TRBV4-2 and TRBJ2-2; 11 bases match TRBD2. Germline values: CDR1 LGHNA, CDR2 YNFKEQ. This CDR3 is built from 17 residues. V shed 5 bases, J shed 8 bases, and the junction held 13 bases outside the gene matches. The CDR3 nucleotides are TGTGCCAGCAGCTGGATTACCGGGACTAGCGGTGCGGGGGAGCTGTTTTTT. It yields the protein CASSWITGTSGAGELFF.

As DNA, the CDR3 is TGCAGCGCTTCGGACGAGCGCAATGAGCAGTTCTTC. Protein sequence: CSASDERNEQFF. This sequence joins TRBV29-1 and TRBJ2-1; D gene unclear. CDR1 and CDR2 from the germline V gene are SQVTM and ANQGSEA. Trimming stripped 7 bases from V and 6 bases from J, with 13 bases between. This CDR3 has 12 amino acids.

This clonotype was seen at least ten times. The chain links TRBV20-1 to TRBJ2-7; the match to TRBD2 covers 11 bases. Germline V gene data show CDR1 as DFQATT and CDR2 as SNEGSKA (reference sequence). This CDR3 region has 14 residues. J gave up 3 bases and V 4 bases, and 5 bases lay outside the gene matches. CDR3 residues: CSATTSGVNYEQYF. Here the CDR3 DNA reads TGCAGTGCTACGACTAGCGGGGTAAACTACGAGCAGTACTTC.

The chain combines TRBV19 with TRBJ2-7; 10 positions agree with TRBD1. The germline V gene has CDR1 LNHDA and CDR2 SQIVND (reference sequence). The length of the CDR3 is 15 residues. J lost 2 bases, V lost 3 bases, and 4 bases had no gene match. The CDR3 is CASSMGTGEAYEQYF. Written as DNA, the CDR3 is TGTGCCAGTAGTATGGGGACAGGGGAAGCCTACGAGCAGTACTTC.